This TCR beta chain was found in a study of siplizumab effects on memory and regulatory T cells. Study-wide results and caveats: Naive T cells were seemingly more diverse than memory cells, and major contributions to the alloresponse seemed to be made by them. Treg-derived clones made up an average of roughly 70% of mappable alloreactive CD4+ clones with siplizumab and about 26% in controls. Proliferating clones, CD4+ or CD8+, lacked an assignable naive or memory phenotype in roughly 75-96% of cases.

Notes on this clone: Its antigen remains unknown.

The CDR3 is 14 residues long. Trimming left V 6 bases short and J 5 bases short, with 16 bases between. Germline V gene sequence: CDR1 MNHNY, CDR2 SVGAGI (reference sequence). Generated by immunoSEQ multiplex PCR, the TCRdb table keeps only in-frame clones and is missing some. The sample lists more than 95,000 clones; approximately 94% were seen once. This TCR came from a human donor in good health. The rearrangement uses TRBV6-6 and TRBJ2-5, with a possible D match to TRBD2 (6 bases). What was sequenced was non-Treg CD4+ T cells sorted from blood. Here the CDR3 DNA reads TGTGCCAGCAGGGGGGACCTCGGAGGGGAGACCCAGTACTTC. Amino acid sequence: CASRGDLGGETQYF.